These 31 T cell receptor beta chains were sequenced from one sample in a study of blood T cell repertoires in COVID-19. Profiling relied on immunoSEQ multiplex PCR, and the TCRdb table lists in-frame clones only, not all of them. This sample has about 100,000 clones; approximately 87% occur once, and the top ten carry 15%. Sequences were obtained from peripheral blood. The receptors were sampled from a man aged 45-60 years with acute or convalescent COVID-19.

The CDR3 loop is CASSLAFGGGEQYF. The DNA of the CDR3 is TGTGCCAGCAGCTTAGCGTTCGGGGGTGGCGAGCAGTACTTC. The chain links TRBV7-2 to TRBJ2-7, with D tentatively TRBD2 (6 bases). Trimming left V 0 bases short and J 6 bases short, with 12 bases between. Germline CDR1 is SGHTA and CDR2 is FQGNSA. This CDR3 has 14 residues.

V usage is TRBV2 and J usage is TRBJ2-2; 7 bases agree with TRBD2. Germline V gives CDR1 SNHLY, CDR2 FYNNEI. The CDR3 sequence is 14 residues long. With V trimmed by 6 bases and J by 0 bases, 1 base remained unmatched. The CDR3 bases are TGTGCCAGCAGGGGAGGGGCGAACACCGGGGAGCTGTTTTTT. Its translation is CASRGGANTGELFF. Together with reference TRBV2 and TRBJ2-2, the CDR3 gives the full variable domain: EPEVTQTPSHQVTQMGQEVILRCVPISNHLYFYWYRQILGQKVEFLVSFYNNEISEKSEIFDDQFSVERPDGSNFTLKIRSTKLEDSAMYFCASRGGANTGELFFGEGSRLTVL.

The chain carries TRBV2 and TRBJ1-2, with 7 positions matching TRBD1. Germline V gene data show CDR1 as SNHLY and CDR2 as FYNNEI. The CDR3 runs 15 residues. V lost 5 bases to trimming and J lost 1 base; unmatched junction nucleotides: 7. The CDR3: CASSISGTDNYGYTF. The DNA of the CDR3 is TGTGCCAGCAGTATTTCCGGGACAGATAACTATGGCTACACCTTC.

The chain carries TRBV28 and TRBJ1-5; weak D call: TRBD1 (5 bases). Germline-derived CDR1 and CDR2 are MDHEN and SYDVKM. The CDR3 is 13 amino acids. V lost 7 bases to trimming and J lost 4 bases, with 11 bases between them. CDR3 DNA sequence: TGTGCCAGCACCTTCGGGGGGAATCAGCCCCAGCATTTT. As protein: CASTFGGNQPQHF.

The chain couples TRBV9 to TRBJ1-1; a weak D match, TRBD1 (5 bases). The CDR3 consists of 14 residues. Germline-derived CDR1 and CDR2 are SGDLS and YYNGEE. V lost 0 bases, J lost 1 base, and 7 bases lay in between. CDR3 sequence (DNA): TGTGCCAGCAGCGTAGGGGGCAAGAACACTGAAGCTTTCTTT. Encoded protein: CASSVGGKNTEAFF.

The J gene is TRBJ2-2, the V gene TRBV27; no reliable D call. The CDR3 sequence is 15 residues long. The V end was cut by 6 bases, the J end by 7 bases, with 18 bases between. Germline CDR1 is MNHEY and CDR2 is SMNVEV (reference sequence). The CDR3 DNA reads TGTGCCAGCAGCTCAAACCGGTTAGCATTCGGGGAGCTGTTTTTT. Its translation: CASSSNRLAFGELFF.

The chain employs TRBV12-5 and TRBJ1-5; possible D gene TRBD1, 6 bases. The V and J ends lost 7 bases and 0 bases respectively, with 13 bases between them. The germline CDR1 and CDR2 sequences are LGHNT and FRNRAP. The CDR3 is made up of 15 amino acids. The CDR3: CASVLDSYSNQPQHF. CDR3 nucleotide sequence: TGTGCTAGTGTCCTGGACAGTTATAGCAATCAGCCCCAGCATTTT.

The chain recombines TRBV3-1 (or the pseudogene TRBV3-2) with TRBJ2-3, with a tentative D call TRBD2 (5 bases). Trimming pared 0 bases from V and 10 bases from J, leaving 14 bases between. This CDR3 is 14 amino acids long. In germline, CDR1 is LGHDT, CDR2 YNNKEL (reference sequence). CDR3: CASSQDPRGGSQYF. The CDR3 DNA reads TGTGCCAGCAGCCAAGACCCCCGCGGAGGATCGCAGTATTTT.

The CDR3 here is CASSAGGSGKQTDTQYF. Here the CDR3 DNA reads TGTGCCAGCAGCGCTGGGGGGAGCGGGAAACAAACAGATACGCAGTATTTT. The chain combines TRBV9 with TRBJ2-3, with 7 nucleotides matching TRBD2. The CDR3 runs 17 residues. J was trimmed by 3 bases and V by 3 bases; bases with no gene match: 13. Germline V gene sequence: CDR1 SGDLS, CDR2 YYNGEE.

The rearrangement uses TRBV5-1 and TRBJ2-1; the D gene is possibly TRBD1 (5 bases). V dropped 4 bases and J dropped 5 bases, with 10 bases sitting between them. CDR1 and CDR2 (germline): SGHRS, YFSETQ. CDR3 length equals 13 residues. CDR3 sequence reads: CASSPRGNNEQFF. CDR3 sequence (DNA): TGCGCCAGCAGCCCAAGGGGCAACAATGAGCAGTTCTTC.

V usage is TRBV30 and J usage is TRBJ2-1, with TRBD2 identical over 12 bases. The V and J ends lost 2 bases and 8 bases, in that order; junction bases with no gene match: 10. The germline CDR1 and CDR2 sequences are GTSNPN and SVGIG (reference sequence). The CDR3 is 16 residues long. The CDR3 DNA reads TGTGCCTGGAGTTCCCCTAGCGGGAGGGTTCGTGATGAGCAGTTCTTC. Translating it yields CAWSSPSGRVRDEQFF.

J is TRBJ2-2 and V is TRBV28, with 11 bases identical to TRBD2. V shed 2 bases, J shed 6 bases, and the junction held 5 bases outside the gene matches. Per germline, CDR1 MDHEN and CDR2 SYDVKM. There are 16 residues in the CDR3. CDR3 nucleotides: TGTGCCAGCAGTTTACGGCTAGCGGGAGGCTCCGGGGAGCTGTTTTTT. Its protein product is CASSLRLAGGSGELFF.

This chain uses TRBV18 with TRBJ2-7; 10 nucleotides align to TRBD1. The CDR3 runs 13 residues. Germline CDR1 is KGHSH and CDR2 is LQKENI. V lost 6 bases and J lost 4; bases outside the gene matches: 3. Here the CDR3 reads CASSGQGSYEQYF. CDR3 DNA sequence: TGTGCCAGCTCGGGACAGGGGTCATACGAGCAGTACTTC. Complete variable domain (other parts from reference TRBV18 and TRBJ2-7): NAGVMQNPRHLVRRRGQEARLRCSPMKGHSHVYWYRQLPEEGLKFMVYLQKENIIDESGMPKERFSAEFPKEGPSILRIQQVVRGDSAAYFCASSGQGSYEQYFGPGTRLTVT.

V and J are TRBV11-2 and TRBJ2-1; TRBD2 matches at 14 bases. CDR1 is SGHAT and CDR2 is FQNNGV in the germline V gene. Trimming cost V 0 bases and J 2 bases; bases outside gene matches: 9. This CDR3 spans 20 amino acids. For the CDR3, the DNA is TGTGCCAGCAGCTTAGACCTCAAGGGACTAGCGGGAGTTCCCTACAATGAGCAGTTCTTC. This encodes CASSLDLKGLAGVPYNEQFF. Based on the CDR3 plus reference TRBV11-2 and TRBJ2-1, the full variable domain is EAGVAQSPRYKIIEKRQSVAFWCNPISGHATLYWYQQILGQGPKLLIQFQNNGVVDDSQLPKDRFSAERLKGVDSTLKIQPAKLEDSAVYLCASSLDLKGLAGVPYNEQFFGPGTRLTVL.

The rearrangement uses TRBV10-3 and TRBJ2-2, with 7 bases matching TRBD1. CDR1 and CDR2 from the germline V gene are ENHRY and SYGVKD. The CDR3 is made up of 17 amino acids. V lost 3 bases, J lost 0 bases, and 7 bases stayed unmatched. The CDR3 is CAISDRTGLTNTGELFF. Here the CDR3 DNA reads TGTGCCATCAGTGATCGGACAGGCCTTACGAACACCGGGGAGCTGTTTTTT.

The chain has TRBV6-6 and TRBJ2-3; 9 bases are a match to TRBD2. The CDR3 is 16 residues long. Germline CDR1 and CDR2: MNHNY and SVGAGI (reference sequence). After removal of 7 bases from V and 6 bases from J, the junction contained 14 bases not matched to a gene. CDR3 in amino acids: CASNIHSGSPLDTQYF. Here the CDR3 DNA reads TGTGCCAGCAACATACATAGCGGGAGTCCCTTGGATACGCAGTATTTT.

The chain combines TRBV2 with TRBJ2-7; D possibly corresponds to TRBD2 (6 bases). The CDR3 has 15 residues. Germline V gene lookup returns CDR1 SNHLY and CDR2 FYNNEI. The V and J ends lost 2 bases and 3 bases respectively, with 14 bases between them. The CDR3 DNA sequence: TGTGCCAGCAGTGAAAGGGGAGGTGGGAGCTACGAGCAGTACTTC. This encodes CASSERGGGSYEQYF.

This sequence joins TRBV28 and TRBJ2-7, with 10 bases aligning to TRBD2. Germline V gene sequence: CDR1 MDHEN, CDR2 SYDVKM. The CDR3 contains 15 residues. Unmatched junction bases numbered 4, after V lost 5 bases and J lost 0 bases. This CDR3 is CASSPGTSDSYEQYF. The CDR3 bases are TGTGCCAGCAGTCCCGGGACTAGCGACTCCTACGAGCAGTACTTC. The full variable domain, in which reference TRBV28 and TRBJ2-7 provide the parts outside the CDR3, is DVKVTQSSRYLVKRTGEKVFLECVQDMDHENMFWYRQDPGLGLRLIYFSYDVKMKEKGDIPEGYSVSREKKERFSLILESASTNQTSMYLCASSPGTSDSYEQYFGPGTRLTVT.

This rearrangement joins TRBV30 to TRBJ2-6, with D tentatively TRBD2 (5 bases). The CDR3 consists of 15 residues. Germline-derived CDR1 and CDR2 are GTSNPN and SVGIG (reference sequence). V gave up 5 bases and J gave up 2 bases, with 13 bases separating them. CDR3 in DNA: TGTGCCTGGGGGGATGGAGGAACTGGGGCCAACGTCCTGACTTTC. This sequence encodes CAWGDGGTGANVLTF.

CDR3 amino acids: CASTPYEGSTDEQFF. CDR3 in DNA: TGTGCCAGCACCCCCTACGAGGGTTCTACTGATGAGCAGTTCTTC. The V and J genes are TRBV11-3 and TRBJ2-1, with TRBD2 as a possible D gene (5 bases). Deletions cut 7 bases from V and 8 bases from J, with 21 bases between. This CDR3 is 15 amino acids long. Germline-derived CDR1 and CDR2 are SGHNT and YENEEA.

The rearrangement links TRBV19 to TRBJ1-1; a possible D gene is TRBD1 (6 bases). Trimming stripped 0 bases from V and 1 base from J, with 6 bases between. CDR1 is LNHDA, CDR2 SQIVND, per germline (reference sequence). The CDR3 runs to 14 residues. In DNA form, the CDR3 reads TGTGCCAGTAGTATAGAACAGGGGAACACTGAAGCTTTCTTT. This codes for CASSIEQGNTEAFF. The full variable domain, completed using reference TRBV19 and TRBJ1-1, is DGGITQSPKYLFRKEGQNVTLSCEQNLNHDAMYWYRQDPGQGLRLIYYSQIVNDFQKGDIAEGYSVSREKKESFPLTVTSAQKNPTAFYLCASSIEQGNTEAFFGQGTRLTVV.

This clone was counted a single time. The CDR3 loop reads CASSSGLYQPQHF. As DNA, the CDR3 is TGTGCCAGCAGTAGCGGGCTCTATCAGCCCCAGCATTTT. The chain is built from TRBV2 and TRBJ1-5; D ambiguous. The CDR3 runs 13 residues. Per germline, CDR1 SNHLY and CDR2 FYNNEI. The ends were cut back, 5 bases at V and 5 bases at J, with 10 bases in the middle.

This chain uses TRBV5-1 with TRBJ2-5; D may be TRBD2 (6 bases). CDR3 length equals 15 residues. The ends were cut back, 0 bases at V and 4 bases at J, with 13 bases in the middle. The germline CDR1 and CDR2 sequences are SGHRS and YFSETQ. CDR3 coding DNA: TGCGCCAGCAGCTTGGCCGGGATGGGGGGAGAGACCCAGTACTTC. This translates into CASSLAGMGGETQYF. The full variable domain, rest sourced from reference TRBV5-1 and TRBJ2-5, is KAGVTQTPRYLIKTRGQQVTLSCSPISGHRSVSWYQQTPGQGLQFLFEYFSETQRNKGNFPGRFSGRQFSNSRSEMNVSTLELGDSALYLCASSLAGMGGETQYFGPGTRLLVL.

The genes are TRBV28 and TRBJ1-5; 7 nucleotides align to TRBD1. Germline values: CDR1 MDHEN, CDR2 SYDVKM. This CDR3 is built from 13 residues. J lost 3 bases, V lost 10 bases, and 6 bases had no gene match. CDR3 region: CAIKGQINQPQHF. CDR3 nucleotides: TGTGCCATTAAGGGACAGATCAATCAGCCCCAGCATTTT.

The CDR3 loop is CASIKQRAGELFF. Here the CDR3 DNA reads TGTGCCAGCATCAAACAACGGGCCGGGGAGCTGTTTTTT. This chain links TRBV27 with TRBJ2-2; D unclear. Trimming removed 7 bases from V and 6 bases from J, with 12 bases in between. The CDR3 has 13 amino acids. Germline loops: CDR1 MNHEY, CDR2 SMNVEV (reference sequence).

The genes are TRBV7-9 and TRBJ2-3, with 7 bases matching TRBD2. Germline V gene sequence: CDR1 SEHNR, CDR2 FQNEAQ (reference sequence). Losses at the gene ends were 2 bases for V and 0 bases for J; bases not matched to a gene: 2. The CDR3 loop spans 15 amino acids. The CDR3 protein is CASSLRGLSTDTQYF. In DNA, the CDR3 is TGTGCCAGCAGCTTACGGGGACTAAGCACAGATACGCAGTATTTT.

V gene TRBV29-1 combines with J gene TRBJ2-7, with 7 bases identical to TRBD1. This CDR3 contains 14 residues. J lost 4 bases, V lost 6 bases, and 12 bases had no gene match. From germline, CDR1 is SQVTM and CDR2 ANQGSEA. The CDR3 reads CSVQEGTALYEQYF. CDR3 nucleotide sequence: TGCAGCGTACAAGAGGGGACAGCACTTTACGAGCAGTACTTC.

The chain is built from TRBV5-1 and TRBJ2-1; 10 nucleotides align to TRBD2. The CDR3 length is 17 residues. Trimming cost V 4 bases and J 0 bases; bases outside gene matches: 7. The V gene's germline CDR1 is SGHRS and CDR2 YFSETQ. Here the CDR3 reads CASSPGLAKNSYNEQFF. The CDR3 nucleotides read TGCGCCAGCAGCCCGGGACTAGCGAAAAACTCCTACAATGAGCAGTTCTTC.

The gene calls are TRBV20-1 and TRBJ2-1; possible D gene TRBD1, 6 bases. Per the germline V gene, CDR1 is DFQATT and CDR2 is SNEGSKA (reference sequence). There are 13 residues in the CDR3. Deletions cut 3 bases from V and 8 bases from J, with 14 bases between. This chain's CDR3 is CSASRSQGYEQFF. In DNA form, the CDR3 reads TGCAGTGCTAGTCGGTCACAGGGCTATGAGCAGTTCTTC.

This chain joins TRBV25-1 and TRBJ2-1; perhaps TRBD1 as D (5 bases). V lost 6 bases and J lost 6, with 18 bases in between. There are 15 residues in the CDR3. The V gene's germline CDR1 is MGHDK and CDR2 SYGVNS. CDR3: CASSPEGASGNEQFF. The CDR3, as DNA: TGTGCCAGCAGCCCTGAAGGGGCCTCGGGCAATGAGCAGTTCTTC.

The V call is TRBV21-1, the J call TRBJ2-7; the table names TRBD1, a call not compared with the DNA. TRBV21-1 is deemed a pseudogene. This CDR3 region has 16 residues. DNA of the CDR3: TGTGCCAGCAGCACGTCAAAAGGGGAACGGTCCTACGAGCAGTACTTC. This sequence encodes CASSTSKGERSYEQYF.